Each of the 6 T cell receptor beta chains below was sequenced from the same sample in a study of blood T cell repertoires in COVID-19. Using immunoSEQ multiplex PCR, the repertoire was profiled, and TCRdb retains in-frame clones only, with some absent. Of roughly 110,000 clones in the sample, 71% were seen once. The specimen was peripheral blood. The receptors originated from a human donor with acute or convalescent COVID-19. The donor label of this sample is uncertain.

The V gene is TRBV7-6, the J gene TRBJ1-1, with D tentatively TRBD1 (6 bases). Between the trimmed V and J ends, which lost 3 bases and 7 bases, there was a span of 12 bases. In germline, CDR1 is SGHVS, CDR2 FNYEAQ. The CDR3 covers 13 residues. CDR3 sequence reads: CASSLGGQGEAFF. The CDR3 DNA reads TGTGCCAGCAGCTTGGGGGGGCAAGGTGAAGCTTTCTTT.

The chain employs TRBV5-8 and TRBJ1-5; 8 nucleotides line up with TRBD1. This CDR3 has 16 residues. Germline CDR1 reads SGHTS; CDR2 reads YDEGEE. V lost 5 bases and J lost 1; bases outside the gene matches: 8. The CDR3 DNA sequence: TGTGCCAGCAGTTCCAGGGGGCTCGGGAGCAATCAGCCCCAGCATTTT. Protein: CASSSRGLGSNQPQHF.

The chain recombines TRBV10-2 with TRBJ2-3, with D perhaps matching TRBD2 (7 bases). This CDR3 has 16 amino acids. V lost 0 bases, J lost 3 bases, and 13 bases lay in between. Germline V gene lookup returns CDR1 WSHSY and CDR2 SAAADI. The CDR3 loop is CASSESPGGPTDTQYF. The CDR3 region has the DNA TGCGCCAGCAGTGAGTCGCCCGGGGGGCCGACAGATACGCAGTATTTT.

The chain links TRBV21-1 to TRBJ2-2; the D call TRBD2 from the table was never checked on the DNA. TRBV21-1 is a listed pseudogene. The CDR3 totals 15 residues. The CDR3 DNA follows: TGTGCCAGCAGCATAACACCCCCGGGCACCGGGGAGCTGTTTTTT. Translating it yields CASSITPPGTGELFF.

V is TRBV6-2 or TRBV6-3 and J is TRBJ2-7; 7 bases are a match to TRBD1. Germline V gives CDR1 MNHEY, CDR2 SVGEGT. The CDR3 length is 16 residues. V was clipped by 2 bases and J by 0 bases; unmatched bases: 7. The CDR3 DNA reads as TGTGCCAGCAGTTACCTAGGACAGGAGAGCTCCTACGAGCAGTACTTC. Protein: CASSYLGQESSYEQYF.

The genes are TRBV30 and TRBJ1-5, with D uncertain. The V and J ends lost 2 bases and 1 base respectively, with 6 bases between them. CDR1 and CDR2 (germline): GTSNPN, SVGIG (reference sequence). CDR3 size: 13 residues. This CDR3 reads CAWSSGSNQPQHF. DNA of the CDR3: TGTGCCTGGAGTTCGGGGAGCAATCAGCCCCAGCATTTT.